This passage covers 12 T cell receptor beta chains from one sample sequenced in a study of T-cell reconstitution after alpha-beta-depleted transplantation in children. TCRbeta library construction was performed incorporating unique molecular identifiers. TCRdb re-derived calls from the PCR reads in MiXCR, one entry per CDR3 protein. The sample contains roughly 500,000 distinct CDR3 sequences, under 12% of which appear only once. The sequencing here drew on PBMCs, taken before TCRalphabeta/CD19-depleted stem cell transplant. The receptors here all came from a child aged 2 to 10 with inherited bone marrow failure, due to receive a stem cell transplant.

This sequence joins TRBV6-5 and TRBJ2-3; weak D call: TRBD1 (5 bases). Germline V gene lookup returns CDR1 MNHEY and CDR2 SVGAGI. The CDR3 totals 14 residues. V gave up 0 bases and J gave up 2 bases, with 6 bases separating them. The DNA for the CDR3 is TGTGCCAGCAGTTACTCGACAGTCACAGATACGCAGTATTTT. It codes for CASSYSTVTDTQYF.

The chain has TRBV6-1 and TRBJ2-2; D is uncertain. This CDR3 is 14 amino acids long. V gave up 4 bases and J gave up 1 base, with 7 bases separating them. The germline V gene encodes CDR1 MNHNS and CDR2 SASEGT. Here the CDR3 reads CASSAEGNTGELFF. Written as DNA, the CDR3 is TGTGCCAGCAGTGCCGAAGGGAACACCGGGGAGCTGTTTTTT.

This clonotype was counted many times. The rearrangement joins TRBV20-1 to TRBJ2-1; 7 nucleotides align to TRBD2. The ends lost 0 bases at V and 3 bases at J; junction bases unmatched: 8. The CDR3 runs 16 residues. Looked up from germline, CDR1 is DFQATT and CDR2 is SNEGSKA (reference sequence). The CDR3 DNA reads TGCAGTGCTAGAGATCTGGCTAGCGGAGGCTACAATGAGCAGTTCTTC. This gives the protein CSARDLASGGYNEQFF.

CDR3 DNA: TGTGCCAGTAGTATAGATTCCCGGAATGAGCAGTTCTTC. Its translation is CASSIDSRNEQFF. The chain has TRBV19 and TRBJ2-1; D is unresolved. Trimming removed 0 bases from V and 7 bases from J, with 7 bases in between. Germline loops: CDR1 LNHDA, CDR2 SQIVND (reference sequence). This CDR3 has 13 amino acids.

This clonotype was observed at least ten times. The rearrangement uses TRBV29-1 and TRBJ1-5; TRBD1 might be the D (6 bases). V was shortened by 4 bases and J by 4 bases, with 14 bases between the two germline ends. The length of the CDR3 is 14 residues. CDR1 is SQVTM, CDR2 ANQGSEA, per germline. As DNA, the CDR3 is TGCAGCGTTGCCGGTCGGGGGCGGAATCAGCCCCAGCATTTT. Residues: CSVAGRGRNQPQHF.

In its sample, this clonotype was seen a few times. This sequence joins TRBV12-3 or TRBV12-4 and TRBJ2-1, with a possible D match to TRBD1 (7 bases). CDR3 length: 15 residues. V lost 3 bases to trimming and J lost 3 bases, with 12 bases between them. The DNA of the CDR3 is TGTGCCAGCAGTTTTGGCGGGACAGTCTACAATGAGCAGTTCTTC. Protein product: CASSFGGTVYNEQFF.

The V gene is TRBV14, the J gene TRBJ1-1; weak D call: TRBD1 (5 bases). V was trimmed by 3 bases and J by 3 bases, leaving 17 bases between them. Germline assignment: CDR1 SGHDN and CDR2 FVKESK. This CDR3 has 16 amino acids. CDR3 nucleotides: TGTGCCAGCAGCCATCACCCGGGACGGGGATACACTGAAGCTTTCTTT. Translating gives CASSHHPGRGYTEAFF.

In its sample, this clonotype was seen many times. The chain is built from TRBV10-1 and TRBJ2-1; the match to TRBD1 covers 7 bases. Unmatched junction bases numbered 9, after V lost 10 bases and J lost 15 bases. Germline CDR1 reads WNHNN; CDR2 reads SYGVQD (reference sequence). This CDR3 comprises 10 residues. The CDR3 nucleotides are TGCGCCAATAAAGGACAGGTATGGTTCTTC. This encodes CANKGQVWFF.

At least ten counts were recorded for this clonotype. The chain has TRBV12-3 or TRBV12-4 and TRBJ1-1; 9 bases align to TRBD1. The V and J ends lost 5 bases and 7 bases, in that order; junction bases with no gene match: 5. The CDR3 is 13 amino acids. The CDR3 region has the DNA TGTGCCAGCAGTCCAGCGACAGGGGGTGAAGCTTTCTTT. It is translated as CASSPATGGEAFF.

This clonotype was detected ten times or more. This sequence joins TRBV10-3 and TRBJ2-7; D is perhaps TRBD2 (5 bases). The CDR3 is 14 amino acids. Trimming removed 10 bases from V and 0 bases from J, with 16 bases in between. The V gene's germline CDR1 is ENHRY and CDR2 SYGVKD. The CDR3: CASKREGSSYEQYF. The CDR3 region has the DNA TGTGCCAGCAAGAGAGAGGGATCCTCCTACGAGCAGTACTTC.

This clonotype occurred many times. The chain uses TRBV4-3 and TRBJ2-7; TRBD2 matches 7 bases. The V segment lost 3 bases and the J segment 0 bases; nucleotides outside the gene matches: 8. The germline V gene has CDR1 LGHNA and CDR2 YSLEER. The CDR3 has 16 residues. Here the CDR3 DNA reads TGCGCCAGCAGCCAGCACCGGGACTACTCCTCCTACGAGCAGTACTTC. It encodes CASSQHRDYSSYEQYF.

This clonotype was detected many times. The chain employs TRBV7-9 and TRBJ2-3; 8 bases are a match to TRBD2. The CDR3 is 15 residues long. Germline assignment: CDR1 SEHNR and CDR2 FQNEAQ (reference sequence). The V gene end was trimmed by 6 bases and the J gene end by 0 bases; junction bases not matched to a gene: 5. CDR3 loop: CASSSSGYSTDTQYF. CDR3 in DNA: TGTGCCAGCAGTTCTAGCGGGTATAGCACAGATACGCAGTATTTT.